This TCR beta chain was observed in a study of human T cells and chemical hapten exposure. Broader study findings: Among expanded TCRs, significantly more large CDR3 similarity clusters formed than among controls.

Each CDR3 protein gets one entry after TCRdb re-called the RACE reads with MiXCR. The sample has approximately 350,000 distinct CDR3 sequences; about 6.9% are singletons. Noted time point: patch test 2, 6 weeks after DPC sensitization. Documented treatment: therapeutic diphenylcyclopropenone sensitization with weekly scalp DPC. The CDR3 totals 15 residues. CDR1 SGHTA and CDR2 FQGNSA come from the germline V gene. V was clipped by 2 bases and J by 2 bases, with 10 bases between them. This clonotype was seen only a few times. What it binds is not known. The V and J genes are TRBV7-2 and TRBJ1-5; D gene uncertain. This TCR was sampled from a woman aged 18-29 years with alopecia areata. Some clones in this sample may be carry-over from other donors' samples. The sample consisted of whole blood, taken in connection with sensitization to the hapten diphenylcyclopropenone (DPC). The CDR3 DNA follows: TGTGCCAGCAGCTTATATGGGCAGGGCAATCAGCCCCAGCATTTT. Its protein is CASSLYGQGNQPQHF.